Listed here are 17 T cell receptor beta chains from one sample, sequenced in a study of shared clonotypes between healthy human individuals. The repertoire was sequenced with immunoSEQ multiplex PCR; TCRdb's copy has only in-frame clones and lacks some. Among around 980,000 clones, 75% to 80% were seen once, and the ten largest hold under 0.8%. What was sequenced was memory CD4+ T cells from PBMCs. The subset was: CD45RA-negative fraction. These receptor sequences come from a man between 18 and 35 years old in good health. Some clones in this sample may be carry-over from other donors' samples.

In regard to this clone: Other nucleotide sequences in the sample specify the same CDR3. This sequence joins TRBV11-2 and TRBJ2-7; D is uncertain. The CDR3 has 12 residues. The germline V and J ends were trimmed by 1 base and 3 bases, with 4 bases remaining between them. Germline V gene lookup returns CDR1 SGHAT and CDR2 FQNNGV. Here the CDR3 reads CASSLGFYEQYF. DNA for the CDR3: TGTGCCAGCAGCTTAGGTTTCTACGAGCAGTACTTC.

This clone occurred once. CDR3 in amino acids: CASSADRVGETQYF. For the CDR3, the DNA is TGTGCCAGCAGCGCCGACAGGGTGGGAGAGACCCAGTACTTC. The chain couples TRBV2 to TRBJ2-5; 7 bases fit TRBD1. The CDR3 is made up of 14 amino acids. After removal of 6 bases from V and 4 bases from J, the junction contained 8 bases not matched to a gene. Per germline, CDR1 SNHLY and CDR2 FYNNEI.

The chain joins TRBV13 to TRBJ2-1; TRBD2 aligns across 12 bases. CDR1 is PRHDT and CDR2 is FYEKMQ in the germline V gene (reference sequence). The V gene end was trimmed by 5 bases and the J gene end by 4 bases; junction bases not matched to a gene: 6. This CDR3 comprises 16 residues. The CDR3 sequence: CASSGLTSGGYNEQFF. CDR3 bases: TGTGCCAGCAGCGGACTGACTAGCGGGGGATACAATGAGCAGTTCTTC.

This clone has more than one count but fewer than ten. It is likely a read error: a sequence one base away is far more abundant. The chain combines TRBV29-1 with TRBJ1-1, with D hard to call. Looked up from germline, CDR1 is SQVTM and CDR2 is ANQGSEA. The CDR3 is 10 residues long. CDR3 in DNA: TGCGGCGCCAGGAACACTGAAGCTTTCTTT. Amino acids: CGARNTEAFF. The full variable domain, completed using reference TRBV29-1 and TRBJ1-1, is SAVISQKPSRDICQRGTSLTIQCQVDSQVTMMFWYRQQPGQSLTLIATANQGSEATYESGFVIDKFPISRPNLTFSTLTVSNMSPEDSSIYLCGARNTEAFFGQGTRLTVV.

Worth noting for this clone: The same CDR3 can be traced to other DNA sequences in this sample. The chain joins TRBV18 to TRBJ2-2; 7 bases match TRBD1. The germline gives CDR1 KGHSH, CDR2 LQKENI. The CDR3 has 15 amino acids. The V and J ends lost 5 bases and 1 base, in that order; junction bases with no gene match: 4. The CDR3 loop is CASSARQGNTGELFF. CDR3 in DNA: TGTGCCAGCTCAGCAAGACAGGGGAACACCGGGGAGCTGTTTTTT. Full variable domain (remainder filled in from reference TRBV18 and TRBJ2-2): NAGVMQNPRHLVRRRGQEARLRCSPMKGHSHVYWYRQLPEEGLKFMVYLQKENIIDESGMPKERFSAEFPKEGPSILRIQQVVRGDSAAYFCASSARQGNTGELFFGEGSRLTVL.

The V call is TRBV28, the J call TRBJ1-2, with D hard to call. In germline, CDR1 is MDHEN, CDR2 SYDVKM. The CDR3 loop spans 12 amino acids. Trimming took 3 bases from V and 8 from J, leaving 10 bases between them. CDR3 DNA sequence: TGTGCCAGCAGTTTGGACCTTCGGGGCTACACCTTC. Amino acid sequence: CASSLDLRGYTF.

The chain has TRBV5-1 and TRBJ2-3; 9 bases fit TRBD1. This CDR3 region has 16 residues. CDR1 and CDR2 (germline): SGHRS, YFSETQ. J gave up 3 bases and V 4 bases, and 9 bases lay outside the gene matches. CDR3 coding DNA: TGCGCCAGCAGCCAGACCGGGACAGGGACAACAGATACGCAGTATTTT. It codes for CASSQTGTGTTDTQYF.

The V call is TRBV11-2, the J call TRBJ2-7, with 12 nucleotides matching TRBD2. The CDR3 has 16 residues. After removal of 3 bases from V and 2 bases from J, the junction contained 5 bases not matched to a gene. Germline V gene data show CDR1 as SGHAT and CDR2 as FQNNGV. CDR3 sequence reads: CASSFQLAGGAYEQYF. The CDR3 nucleotides read TGTGCCAGCAGCTTCCAACTAGCGGGAGGCGCCTACGAGCAGTACTTC.

Note on this clone: Different DNA sequences within this sample yield the same CDR3. J is TRBJ2-5 and V is TRBV5-1; no clear D. With 0 bases removed from V and 4 bases from J, the gap between germline ends came to 7 bases. The CDR3 covers 13 residues. The germline V gene encodes CDR1 SGHRS and CDR2 YFSETQ. In DNA form, the CDR3 reads TGCGCCAGCAGCTTGGGGGTGGGAGAGACCCAGTACTTC. It yields the protein CASSLGVGETQYF. The full variable domain, completed using reference TRBV5-1 and TRBJ2-5, is KAGVTQTPRYLIKTRGQQVTLSCSPISGHRSVSWYQQTPGQGLQFLFEYFSETQRNKGNFPGRFSGRQFSNSRSEMNVSTLELGDSALYLCASSLGVGETQYFGPGTRLLVL.

The rearrangement uses TRBV5-4 and TRBJ2-5, with TRBD2 matching 7 bases. V shed 6 bases, J shed 1 base, and the junction held 9 bases outside the gene matches. This CDR3 is built from 15 residues. Germline CDR1 and CDR2: SGHNT and YYREEE (reference sequence). CDR3: CASKLGGESQETQYF. The CDR3 DNA follows: TGTGCCAGCAAACTGGGGGGGGAGAGCCAAGAGACCCAGTACTTC.

Comments on this clone: Other DNA sequences from this sample encode an identical CDR3 as well. The genes are TRBV11-3 and TRBJ2-3, with TRBD2 identical over 8 bases. Trimming removed 8 bases from V and 1 base from J; junction bases left unmatched: 5. The CDR3 consists of 14 residues. Germline-derived CDR1 and CDR2 are SGHNT and YENEEA. The CDR3 reads CASSLGGGTDTQYF. The CDR3 DNA follows: TGTGCCAGCTCCCTCGGGGGGGGCACAGATACGCAGTATTTT. The whole variable domain, remainder taken from reference TRBV11-3 and TRBJ2-3, is EAGVVQSPRYKIIEKKQPVAFWCNPISGHNTLYWYLQNLGQGPELLIRYENEEAVDDSQLPKDRFSAERLKGVDSTLKIQPAELGDSAVYLCASSLGGGTDTQYFGPGTRLTVL.

The CDR3 DNA reads TGTGCCATCAGTGAGTCCGAGGATACGCAGTATTTT. This encodes CAISESEDTQYF. J is TRBJ2-3 and V is TRBV10-3, with D hard to call. Deletions cut 0 bases from V and 6 bases from J, with 4 bases between. Looked up from germline, CDR1 is ENHRY and CDR2 is SYGVKD. This CDR3 spans 12 amino acids.

The genes are TRBV7-2 and TRBJ1-2, with D unresolved. The CDR3 contains 15 residues. Germline loops: CDR1 SGHTA, CDR2 FQGNSA. Trimming took 5 bases from V and 8 from J, leaving 21 bases between them. Here the CDR3 DNA reads TGTGCCAGCAGCCTGGTGGGCAAGGTTTTAGGGGGCTACACCTTC. Its translation is CASSLVGKVLGGYTF.

Here the CDR3 DNA reads TGTGCCTGGAGTGTCCCCTCGGTGGGCACAGATACGCAGTATTTT. As protein: CAWSVPSVGTDTQYF. The genes are TRBV30 and TRBJ2-3, with D hard to call. V was shortened by 0 bases and J by 1 base, with 11 bases between the two germline ends. Germline CDR1 GTSNPN, CDR2 SVGIG (reference sequence). This CDR3 is 15 amino acids long.

V gene TRBV11-2 combines with J gene TRBJ2-1, with D perhaps matching TRBD2 (6 bases). Germline V lookup: CDR1 SGHAT, CDR2 FQNNGV. V dropped 6 bases and J dropped 3 bases, with 9 bases sitting between them. The CDR3 consists of 13 residues. CDR3 sequence: CASSSSGYNEQFF. CDR3 sequence (DNA): TGTGCCAGCAGTAGTAGCGGCTACAATGAGCAGTTCTTC.

V gene TRBV4-2 combines with J gene TRBJ2-7, with 7 bases aligning to TRBD2. The J segment lost 6 bases and the V segment lost 10 bases, leaving 12 bases of the junction unmatched. Per germline, CDR1 LGHNA and CDR2 YNFKEQ. The CDR3 contains 13 residues. The CDR3 nucleotides are TGTGCCACCGGAGGAAGGGAGGGGACCGAGCAGTACTTC. Translation: CATGGREGTEQYF.

The V call is TRBV9, the J call TRBJ1-1; D possibly corresponds to TRBD1 (5 bases). The length of the CDR3 is 15 residues. The V end was cut by 4 bases, the J end by 0 bases, with 13 bases between. CDR1 is SGDLS, CDR2 YYNGEE, per germline. CDR3 DNA: TGTGCCAGCAGCCCCAGAGACAGCATGAACACTGAAGCTTTCTTT. It encodes CASSPRDSMNTEAFF.